This TCR beta chain was sequenced for a study of somatic mutations in cytotoxic T cells in rheumatoid arthritis (dated by TCRdb to about 2017). As for the study more broadly: Some T-cell populations stained with V beta antibodies were sorted by flow on a FACSAria II or Sony SH800 to nearly 100% purity, with sorted V beta1+ cells additionally subjected to TCRB sequencing. Whether expanded CD8+ T-cell clones in untreated, newly diagnosed rheumatoid arthritis carry somatic mutations was the study question, and clonality was characterized with TCRB deep sequencing. TCRB deep sequencing was performed for 55 to 65 rheumatoid arthritis patients and more than 15 healthy controls. The median ages of the patient and control groups were essentially identical.

Relative to its sample, this clone is large (0.1 to 1%). The antigen it binds to is not known. One base away there is no much larger clone; base qualities are not given. After removal of 1 base from V and 8 bases from J, the junction retains 11 bases not matched to a gene. CDR1 is given as SGHNT and CDR2 as YYREEE, both from the germline V gene (reference sequence). The CDR3 measures 16 amino acids from cysteine to phenylalanine. Of the read, only the CDR3 DNA is kept; its 48 bases are in frame from base 1. What the work shows at the level of the full study, not this receptor alone: In patients, CD8+ clonality rose with age (Spearman r ≈ 0.49), which was not the case in healthy controls. Viral specificity could not be ruled out by absence from virus-specific databases, and the antigen targets of the expanded CD8+ clones remained unknown. The slight underrepresentation of TRBV07 in patients was not corrected for multiple comparisons. CD8+ T-cell clonality did not differ significantly between rheumatoid arthritis patients and age-matched healthy controls. Several identical CD8+ TCRB sequences were found in both blood and synovial fluid, and in 8 of 65 patients the largest CD8+ clone exceeded 20% of CD8+ cells.

Buffy coats from about 21 blood donors served as healthy controls, a group that was 55% female with a median age of approximately 61 years (range about 20-70). Flow cytometry confirmed the purity of CD4+ and CD8+ cells that had been isolated by positive magnetic bead selection on an AutoMACS. Peripheral blood mononuclear cells were isolated by Ficoll-Paque PLUS density gradient separation. Nucleospin Tissue or Tissue XS kits were used to extract DNA from CD4-enriched, CD8-enriched or PBMC samples, and a Qubit 2.0 fluorometer was used for quantification. Sequencing of TCRB CDR3 was done on genomic DNA with the immunoSEQ assay. In the paper's pipeline: The analyses included only productive TCRB rearrangements. Clonality was calculated as a Shannon entropy-based productive clonality index, and a clone was defined by a unique TCRB CDR3 sequence. To calculate repertoire overlap between two samples, the template counts of each clone were considered relative to each sample's total templates. V-gene usage measured by flow cytometry correlated with TCRB sequencing V-gene usage, with a Spearman r of roughly 0.55. What TCRdb holds here is the immuneACCESS table cut down to in-frame rearrangements. Part of the clones is not present; checked against another copy, under half of the missing clones reflect an unresolved V gene, and the others are unexplained. Clonal size and the V and J genes are those of that table, whereas D and trimming came from the DNA. The sample has fewer than 25,000 clones on record, around 79% of them singletons. Over 9.5% of the sample is held by the ten biggest clonotypes.

The receptor chain draws on TRBV5-4 and TRBJ2-4; 8 bases in between match TRBD2. The sequence was collected from a woman aged 45-60 years in good health. Sequences were obtained from CD8+ T cells sorted from blood. The sequence in DNA is TGTGCCAGCAGCTTGTGGACGGCGGGGGGTAGGGACATTCAGTACTTC. This translates into CASSLWTAGGRDIQYF. Here the CDR3 is joined to the reference TRBV5-4 and TRBJ2-4 genes, and the full variable domain is: ETGVTQSPTHLIKTRGQQVTLRCSSQSGHNTVSWYQQALGQGPQFIFQYYREEENGRGNFPPRFSGLQFPNYSSELNVNALELDDSALYLCASSLWTAGGRDIQYFGAGTRLSVL.